The T cell receptor beta chain under discussion was sequenced for a study of shared clonotypes between healthy human individuals. As for this clone: The antigen is undetermined.

Findings of the study overall: The sharing of 4% to 5.5% of naive CD4 clonotypes was seen across several donors. Rarefaction exposed incomplete sorted-subset sequencing despite large depth.

Evenly divided among several immunoSEQ plates was the genomic DNA of each subset. The table came from immunoSEQ multiplex PCR; TCRdb's copy has only in-frame clones and leaves some out. The data contain around 700,000 clones, less than 80% of them singletons. The CD4+ fraction was divided into a CD45RA+ naive subset and a CD45RA-negative memory subset. V lost 3 bases and J lost 3, with 12 bases in between. The CDR3 is 14 amino acids. Germline V lookup: CDR1 LNHDA, CDR2 SQIVND (reference sequence). The rearrangement joins TRBV19 to TRBJ2-7, with D perhaps matching TRBD1 (6 bases). Sequences were obtained from memory CD4+ T cells sorted from blood. Subset of the sample: CD45RA-negative fraction. The sequence came from a woman in her twenties or thirties in good health. The CDR3 DNA sequence: TGTGCCAGTAGTATTACAGGGCGGCTCTACGAGCAGTACTTC. Translated, it gives CASSITGRLYEQYF.